Judged by frequency, the clone carrying this T cell receptor (beta chain) is medium-sized (0.01 to 0.1%). TCR beta was sequenced from UMI-tagged 5' RACE libraries. TCRdb reprocessed the 5' RACE reads; each CDR3 protein has one entry and no DNA is given. This listing includes fewer than 6,500 distinct CDR3 sequences. The data belong to a study of human CD8 memory T cell subsets. CDR3 length: 14 residues. CDR1 and CDR2 (germline): SGHRS, YFSETQ. TPEX cells, early memory CD8+ T cells with exhausted-like traits, were CCR7+ PD-1+ TIGIT+. CD8+ T cells were isolated by negative magnetic selection. V usage is TRBV5-1 and J usage is TRBJ2-7. The sequence came from a human donor in good health. The sequenced sample consisted of CD8+ T cells from PBMCs. CDR3 in amino acids: CASSPKREGYEQYF.